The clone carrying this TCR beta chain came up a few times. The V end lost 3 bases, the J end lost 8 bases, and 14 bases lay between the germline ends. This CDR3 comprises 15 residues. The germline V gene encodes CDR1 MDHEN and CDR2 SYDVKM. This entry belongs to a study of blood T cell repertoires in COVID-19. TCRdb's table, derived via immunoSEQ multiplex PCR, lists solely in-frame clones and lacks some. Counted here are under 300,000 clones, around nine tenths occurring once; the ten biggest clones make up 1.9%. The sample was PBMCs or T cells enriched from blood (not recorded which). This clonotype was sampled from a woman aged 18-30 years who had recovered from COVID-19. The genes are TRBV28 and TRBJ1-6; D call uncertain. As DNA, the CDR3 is TGTGCCAGCAGTTTCTCGGGTTTTGGCTATTCACCCCTCCACTTT. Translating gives CASSFSGFGYSPLHF.